This T cell receptor beta chain was sequenced during a study of T-cell memory formation after mild COVID-19. Overall study: Largely, the TCR clusters proved donor specific. Findings and caveats of the study: Clones shrinking between day 15 and 85 showed a balanced CD4/CD8 split, and those that grew later tilted toward CD4+.

TCRdb redid the calling of the 5' RACE reads with MiXCR, one entry per CDR3 protein. The table shows about 470,000 distinct CDR3 sequences, with around a quarter occurring only once. On this clonotype: The target antigen is unknown.

V lost 4 bases, J lost 7 bases, and 15 bases stayed unmatched. CDR1 and CDR2 (germline): SGHRS, YFSETQ. The CDR3 sequence is 16 residues long. The chain couples TRBV5-1 to TRBJ1-2, with 8 bases lining up with TRBD1. The sequence was collected from an adult woman who had mild COVID-19 (a few samples of this study predate the infection). Cell type and time point are not known. Sample: PBMCs or a T cell subset sorted from them (not recorded which). The CDR3 region has the DNA TGCGCCAGCAGCCCCGTCTCTTCGACAGGGGTACGTGGCTACACCTTC. Translating gives CASSPVSSTGVRGYTF.